Described below is a single TCR beta chain sequence and its context. Original processing notes: Amplification from reference gene primers served as the basis for estimated nucleated cell counts. Data came from immunoSEQ multiplex PCR; TCRdb stores just in-frame clones and leaves some out. V, J and clone size were drawn from that table, and D and trimming were deduced from the DNA. The data show 300,000 to 400,000 clones, with around 87% seen just once and approximately 4% held by the top ten. This specimen comes from a study of blood T cell repertoires in COVID-19. For the study at large: Samples representing acute and convalescent COVID-19 were sourced from the United States, Italy and Spain. PBMCs, B-cell-depleted T cells, or T cells provided the cDNA or gDNA that made up the material.

The V end was cut by 3 bases, the J end by 3 bases, with 12 bases between. This CDR3 spans 14 amino acids. The germline gives CDR1 SGHRS, CDR2 YFSETQ. The sequenced sample was peripheral blood. V usage is TRBV5-1 and J usage is TRBJ1-2, with D possibly matching TRBD1 (6 bases). The TCR sequence derives from a woman in her 50s with active or convalescent COVID-19. CDR3 bases: TGCGCCAGCAGCTCAACAGGGCGCGACTATGGCTACACCTTC. Its protein is CASSSTGRDYGYTF.